This is a list of T cell receptor beta chains from one sample in a study of sequential checkpoint blockade in melanoma. Method: immunoSEQ multiplex PCR; TCRdb's copy keeps in-frame clones and lacks some. The sample yields tens of thousands of clones, under 35% seen once. The sequencing here drew on tumor tissue (inferred from file names), taken from a patient given nivolumab and ipilimumab in sequence. These receptor sequences come from a human donor with melanoma. The CDR3 runs from the conserved cysteine through the conserved F or W. A D gene is named only where the DNA matches it firmly. Rows may omit the clone size; those that give it use once, few, many or a size class.

D,J,size,V,CDR3,DNA
TRBD1,TRBJ2-1,few,TRBV15,CATSTKGQTSYNEQFF,TGTGCCACCAGCACAAAGGGACAGACCTCCTACAATGAGCAGTTCTTC
TRBD1,TRBJ2-1,few,TRBV11-3,CASSSLWDRGFNEQFF,TGTGCCAGCAGCTCCCTTTGGGACAGGGGTTTCAATGAGCAGTTCTTC
NA,TRBJ2-7,many,TRBV6-8,CASSYMASGEQYF,TGTGCCAGCAGTTACATGGCAAGCGGCGAGCAGTACTTC
NA,TRBJ2-7,NA,TRBV4-1,CASSQDKPWDYEQYF,TGCGCCAGCAGCCAAGATAAACCATGGGATTACGAGCAGTACTTC
TRBD2,TRBJ2-3,few,TRBV19,CASGTSVLTDTQYF,TGTGCCAGTGGGACTAGCGTACTCACAGATACGCAGTATTTT
NA,TRBJ1-4,NA,TRBV6-8,CASLDRRGKLFF,TGTGCCAGTTTGGATCGACGGGGAAAACTGTTTTTT
NA,TRBJ2-1,NA,TRBV14,CASSQGRRTYNEQFF,TGTGCCAGCAGCCAAGGGCGCCGAACCTACAATGAGCAGTTCTTC
TRBD1,TRBJ2-3,NA,TRBV5-1,CASSLLPPGQGADTQYF,TGCGCCAGCAGCTTGCTCCCACCGGGACAGGGAGCAGATACGCAGTATTTT
TRBD1,TRBJ2-3,many,TRBV9,CASSATGDTTDTQYF,TGTGCCAGCAGCGCGACAGGGGACACCACAGATACGCAGTATTTT
TRBD1,TRBJ2-1,NA,TRBV25-1,CASSPGTGLYNEQFF,TGTGCCAGCAGTCCCGGGACAGGACTCTACAATGAGCAGTTCTTC
NA,TRBJ1-5,NA,TRBV28,CASSLIGINQPQHF,TGTGCCAGCAGTTTGATTGGGATTAATCAGCCCCAGCATTTT
NA,TRBJ1-3,NA,TRBV6-8,CASGGLDGNTIYF,TGTGCCAGCGGGGGGCTGGATGGAAACACCATATATTTT
NA,TRBJ2-7,NA,TRBV19,CASSRLSGEQYF,TGTGCCAGTAGCCGTTTATCGGGCGAGCAGTACTTC
TRBD2,TRBJ2-3,NA,TRBV6-8,CASSKASGTFTDTQYF,TGTGCCAGCAGTAAAGCTAGCGGGACTTTCACAGATACGCAGTATTTT
NA,TRBJ1-4,many,TRBV11-3,CASSPNGRGNEKLFF,TGTGCCAGCAGCCCAAACGGACGGGGTAATGAAAAACTGTTTTTT
NA,TRBJ1-1,NA,TRBV19,CASSGGSVTEAFF,TGTGCCAGTAGCGGGGGGTCGGTCACTGAAGCTTTCTTT
TRBD1,TRBJ2-5,NA,TRBV9,CASRIDREGGTQYF,TGTGCCAGCAGAATAGACAGGGAAGGAGGGACCCAGTACTTC
TRBD1,TRBJ1-6,NA,TRBV11-3,CASSRDRGNSPLHF,TGTGCCAGCAGCCGGGACAGGGGGAATTCACCCCTCCACTTT
TRBD2,TRBJ2-3,once,TRBV5-1,CASSSYGTSGSTDTQYF,TGCGCCAGCAGCTCATACGGGACTAGCGGGAGCACAGATACGCAGTATTTT
NA,TRBJ1-4,NA,TRBV7-1,CASSAKRGEKLFF,TGTGCCAGCAGCGCAAAGAGGGGTGAAAAACTGTTTTTT